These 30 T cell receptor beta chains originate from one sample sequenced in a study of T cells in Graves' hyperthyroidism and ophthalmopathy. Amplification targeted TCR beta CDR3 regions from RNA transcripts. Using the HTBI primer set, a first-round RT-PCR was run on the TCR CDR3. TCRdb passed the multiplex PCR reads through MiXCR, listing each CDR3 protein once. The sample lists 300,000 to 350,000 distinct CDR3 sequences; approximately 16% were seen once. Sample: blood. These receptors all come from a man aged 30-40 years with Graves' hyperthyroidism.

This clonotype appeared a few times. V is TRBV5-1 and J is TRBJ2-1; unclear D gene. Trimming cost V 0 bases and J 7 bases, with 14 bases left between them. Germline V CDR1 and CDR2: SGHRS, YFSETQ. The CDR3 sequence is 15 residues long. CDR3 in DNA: TGCGCCAGCAGCTTGGTGCCGCAAACGGAGAATGAGCAGTTCTTC. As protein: CASSLVPQTENEQFF.

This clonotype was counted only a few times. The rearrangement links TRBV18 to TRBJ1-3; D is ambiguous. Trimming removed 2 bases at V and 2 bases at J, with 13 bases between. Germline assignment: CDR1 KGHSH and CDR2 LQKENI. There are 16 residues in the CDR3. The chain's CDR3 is CASSPGRPGTGNTIYF. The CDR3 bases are TGTGCCAGCTCACCAGGGCGGCCGGGTACTGGAAACACCATATATTTT.

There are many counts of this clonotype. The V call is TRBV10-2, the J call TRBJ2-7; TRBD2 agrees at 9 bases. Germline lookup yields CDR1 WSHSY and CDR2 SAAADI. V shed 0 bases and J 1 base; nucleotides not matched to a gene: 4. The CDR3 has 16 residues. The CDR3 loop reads CASSESLAGASYEQYF. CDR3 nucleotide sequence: TGCGCCAGCAGTGAGTCTTTAGCGGGAGCATCCTACGAGCAGTACTTC.

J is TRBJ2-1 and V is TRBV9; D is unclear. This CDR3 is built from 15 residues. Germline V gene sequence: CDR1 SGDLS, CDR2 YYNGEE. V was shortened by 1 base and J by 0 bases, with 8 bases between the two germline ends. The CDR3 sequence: CASSVKGNSYNEQFF. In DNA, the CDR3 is TGTGCCAGCAGCGTAAAAGGGAACTCCTACAATGAGCAGTTCTTC.

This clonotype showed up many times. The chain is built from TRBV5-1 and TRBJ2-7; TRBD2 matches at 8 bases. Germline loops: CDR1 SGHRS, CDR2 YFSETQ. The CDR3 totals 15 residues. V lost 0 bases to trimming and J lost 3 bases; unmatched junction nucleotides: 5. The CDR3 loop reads CASSLAGTRSYEQYF. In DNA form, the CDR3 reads TGCGCCAGCAGCTTGGCCGGGACTAGGAGCTACGAGCAGTACTTC.

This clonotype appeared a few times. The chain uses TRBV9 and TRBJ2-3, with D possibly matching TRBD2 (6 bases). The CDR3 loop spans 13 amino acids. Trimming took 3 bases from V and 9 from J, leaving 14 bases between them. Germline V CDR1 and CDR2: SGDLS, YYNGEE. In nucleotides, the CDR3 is TGTGCCAGCAGCGGAAAACTAGCAGGGACGCAGTATTTT. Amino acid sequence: CASSGKLAGTQYF. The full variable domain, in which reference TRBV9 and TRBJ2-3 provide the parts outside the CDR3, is DSGVTQTPKHLITATGQRVTLRCSPRSGDLSVYWYQQSLDQGLQFLIQYYNGEERAKGNILERFSAQQFPDLHSELNLSSLELGDSALYFCASSGKLAGTQYFGPGTRLTVL.

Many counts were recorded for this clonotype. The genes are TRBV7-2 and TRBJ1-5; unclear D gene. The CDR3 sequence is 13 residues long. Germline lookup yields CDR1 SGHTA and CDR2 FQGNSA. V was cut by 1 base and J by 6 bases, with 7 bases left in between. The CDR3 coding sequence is TGTGCCAGCAGCTTAGGGTCTTTTCAGCCCCAGCATTTT. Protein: CASSLGSFQPQHF. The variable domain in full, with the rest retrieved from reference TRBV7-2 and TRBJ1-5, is GAGVSQSPSNKVTEKGKDVELRCDPISGHTALYWYRQSLGQGLEFLIYFQGNSAPDKSGLPSDRFSAERTGGSVSTLTIQRTQQEDSAVYLCASSLGSFQPQHFGDGTRLSIL.

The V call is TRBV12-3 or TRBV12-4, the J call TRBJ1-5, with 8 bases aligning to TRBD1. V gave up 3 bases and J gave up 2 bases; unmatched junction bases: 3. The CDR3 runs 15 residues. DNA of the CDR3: TGTGCCAGCAGTTTGGAGACAGGGGGCAATCAGCCCCAGCATTTT. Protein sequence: CASSLETGGNQPQHF.

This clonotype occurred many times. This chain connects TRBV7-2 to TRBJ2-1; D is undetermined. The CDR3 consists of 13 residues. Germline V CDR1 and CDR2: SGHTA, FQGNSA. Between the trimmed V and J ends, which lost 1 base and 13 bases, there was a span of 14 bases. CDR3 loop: CASSLGSLEVQFF. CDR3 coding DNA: TGTGCCAGCAGCTTAGGTTCCCTTGAGGTCCAGTTCTTC.

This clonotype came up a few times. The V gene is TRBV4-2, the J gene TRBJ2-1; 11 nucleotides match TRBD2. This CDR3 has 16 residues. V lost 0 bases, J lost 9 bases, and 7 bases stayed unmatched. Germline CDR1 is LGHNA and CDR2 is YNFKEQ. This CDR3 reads CASSQDSGLAAVEQFF. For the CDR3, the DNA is TGTGCCAGCAGCCAAGATTCGGGACTAGCGGCGGTTGAGCAGTTCTTC.

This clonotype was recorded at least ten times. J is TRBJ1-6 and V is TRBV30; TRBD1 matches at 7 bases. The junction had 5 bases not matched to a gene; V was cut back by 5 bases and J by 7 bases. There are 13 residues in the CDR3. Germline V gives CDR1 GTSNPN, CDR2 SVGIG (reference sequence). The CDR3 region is CAWGQALNSPLHF. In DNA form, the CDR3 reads TGTGCCTGGGGACAGGCGCTAAATTCACCCCTCCACTTT.

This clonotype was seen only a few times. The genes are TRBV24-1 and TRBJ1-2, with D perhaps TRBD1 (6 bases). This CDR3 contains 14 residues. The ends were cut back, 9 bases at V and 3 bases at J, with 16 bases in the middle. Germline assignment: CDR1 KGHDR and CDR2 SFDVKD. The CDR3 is CATQGGGPDYGYTF. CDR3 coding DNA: TGTGCCACCCAAGGCGGGGGGCCTGACTATGGCTACACCTTC.

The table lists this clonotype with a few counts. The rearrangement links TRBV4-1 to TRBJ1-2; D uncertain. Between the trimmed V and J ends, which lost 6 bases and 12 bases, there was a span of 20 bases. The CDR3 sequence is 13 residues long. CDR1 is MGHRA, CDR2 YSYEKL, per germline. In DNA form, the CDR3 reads TGCGCCAGCAGAATGCCGGACTCCCGGAGGAACACCTTC. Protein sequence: CASRMPDSRRNTF.

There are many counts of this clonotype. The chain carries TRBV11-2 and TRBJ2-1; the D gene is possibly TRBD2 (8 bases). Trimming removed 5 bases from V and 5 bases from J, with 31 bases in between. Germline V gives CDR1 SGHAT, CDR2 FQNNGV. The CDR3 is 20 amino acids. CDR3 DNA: TGTGCCAGCAGCCAGCCAGGGGGAACTAGCGGACTGTGGAGGGACAATGAGCAGTTCTTC. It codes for CASSQPGGTSGLWRDNEQFF.

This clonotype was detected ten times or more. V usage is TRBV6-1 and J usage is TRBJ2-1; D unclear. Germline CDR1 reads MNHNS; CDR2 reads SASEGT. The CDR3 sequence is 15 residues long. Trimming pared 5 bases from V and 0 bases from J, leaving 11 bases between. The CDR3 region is CASSSDGVSYNEQFF. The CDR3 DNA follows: TGTGCCAGCAGTTCAGACGGAGTCTCCTACAATGAGCAGTTCTTC.

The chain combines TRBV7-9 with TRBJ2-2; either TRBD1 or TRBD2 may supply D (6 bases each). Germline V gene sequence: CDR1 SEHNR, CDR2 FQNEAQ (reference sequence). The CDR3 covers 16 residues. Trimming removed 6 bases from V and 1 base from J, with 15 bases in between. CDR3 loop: CASSFAGHLNTGELFF. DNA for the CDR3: TGTGCCAGCAGTTTCGCGGGACACCTGAACACCGGGGAGCTGTTTTTT.

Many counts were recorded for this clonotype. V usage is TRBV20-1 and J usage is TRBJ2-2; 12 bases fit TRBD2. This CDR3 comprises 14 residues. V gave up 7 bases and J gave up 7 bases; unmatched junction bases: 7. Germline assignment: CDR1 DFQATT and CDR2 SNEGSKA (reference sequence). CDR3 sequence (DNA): TGCAGTGGGAAGACTAGCGGGAGCGTCGGGGAGCTGTTTTTT. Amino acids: CSGKTSGSVGELFF.

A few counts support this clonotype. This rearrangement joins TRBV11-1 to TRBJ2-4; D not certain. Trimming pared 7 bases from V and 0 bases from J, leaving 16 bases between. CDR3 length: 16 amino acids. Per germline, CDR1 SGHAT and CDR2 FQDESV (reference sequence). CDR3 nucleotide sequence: TGTGCCAGCACCGAACGGTTATCGCTAGCCAAAAACATTCAGTACTTC. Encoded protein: CASTERLSLAKNIQYF.

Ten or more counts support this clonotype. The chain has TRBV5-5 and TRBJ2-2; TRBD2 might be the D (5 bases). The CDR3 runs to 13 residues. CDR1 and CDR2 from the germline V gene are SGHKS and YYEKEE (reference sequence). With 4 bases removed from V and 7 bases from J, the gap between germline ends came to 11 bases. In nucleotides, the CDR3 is TGTGCCAGCAGCCCGGAGGCCAGCGGGGAGCTGTTTTTT. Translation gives CASSPEASGELFF.

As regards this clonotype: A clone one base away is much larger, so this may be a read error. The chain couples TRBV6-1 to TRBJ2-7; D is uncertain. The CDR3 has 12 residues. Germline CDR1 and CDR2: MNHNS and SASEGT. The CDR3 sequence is CASSDLGYGQYF. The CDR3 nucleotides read TGTGCCAGCAGTGATTTGGGCTACGGGCAGTACTTC.

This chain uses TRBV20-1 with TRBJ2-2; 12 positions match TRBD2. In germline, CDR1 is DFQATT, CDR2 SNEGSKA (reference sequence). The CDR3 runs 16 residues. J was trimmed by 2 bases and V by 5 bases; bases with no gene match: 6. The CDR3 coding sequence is TGCAGTGCTGGAGGGACTAGCGGGTTTAACACCGGGGAGCTGTTTTTT. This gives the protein CSAGGTSGFNTGELFF.

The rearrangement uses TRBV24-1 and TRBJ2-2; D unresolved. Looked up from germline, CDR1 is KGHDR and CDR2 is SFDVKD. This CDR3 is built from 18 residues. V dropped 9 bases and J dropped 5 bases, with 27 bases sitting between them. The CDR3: CATGPGTMGTPRTGELFF. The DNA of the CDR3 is TGTGCCACCGGTCCAGGAACCATGGGAACACCGAGGACCGGGGAGCTGTTTTTT.

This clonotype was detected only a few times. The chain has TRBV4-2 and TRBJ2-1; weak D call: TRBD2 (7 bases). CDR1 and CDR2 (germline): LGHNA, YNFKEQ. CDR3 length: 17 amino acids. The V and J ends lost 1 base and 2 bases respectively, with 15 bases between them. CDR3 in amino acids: CASSQVELGGAYNEQFF. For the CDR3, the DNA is TGTGCCAGCAGCCAAGTTGAGTTAGGGGGGGCCTACAATGAGCAGTTCTTC.

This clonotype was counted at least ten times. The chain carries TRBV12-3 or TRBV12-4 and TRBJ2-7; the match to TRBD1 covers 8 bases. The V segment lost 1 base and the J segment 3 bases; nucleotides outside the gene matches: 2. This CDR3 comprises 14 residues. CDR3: CASSLGTGIYEQYF. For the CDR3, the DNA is TGTGCCAGCAGTTTAGGGACAGGGATCTACGAGCAGTACTTC.

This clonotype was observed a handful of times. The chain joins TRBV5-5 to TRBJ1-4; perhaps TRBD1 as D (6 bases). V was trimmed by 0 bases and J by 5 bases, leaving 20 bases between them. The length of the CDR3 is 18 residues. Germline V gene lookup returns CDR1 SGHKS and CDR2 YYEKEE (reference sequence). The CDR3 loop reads CASSLDAGHTPGNEKLFF. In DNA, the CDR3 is TGTGCCAGCAGCTTGGATGCGGGACATACACCAGGGAATGAAAAACTGTTTTTT.

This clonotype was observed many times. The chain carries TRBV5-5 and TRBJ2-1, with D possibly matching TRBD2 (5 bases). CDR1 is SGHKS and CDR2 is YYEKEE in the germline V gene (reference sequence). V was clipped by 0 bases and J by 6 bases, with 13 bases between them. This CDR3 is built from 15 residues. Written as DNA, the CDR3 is TGTGCCAGCAGCTTGGCTCGAGGACTGGGCAATGAGCAGTTCTTC. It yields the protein CASSLARGLGNEQFF.

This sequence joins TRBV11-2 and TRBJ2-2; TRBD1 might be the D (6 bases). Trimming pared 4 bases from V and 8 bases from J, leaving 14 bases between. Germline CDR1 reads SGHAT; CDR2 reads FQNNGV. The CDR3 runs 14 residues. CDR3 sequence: CASSSTRTVGELFF. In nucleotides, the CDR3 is TGTGCCAGCAGCTCAACCCGGACAGTTGGGGAGCTGTTTTTT.

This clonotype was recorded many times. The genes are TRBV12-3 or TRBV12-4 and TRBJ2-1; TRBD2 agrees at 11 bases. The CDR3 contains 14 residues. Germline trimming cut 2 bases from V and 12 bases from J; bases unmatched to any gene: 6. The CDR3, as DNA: TGTGCCAGCAGTTTAACTAGCGGGAGAACCGGGCAGTTCTTC. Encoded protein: CASSLTSGRTGQFF.

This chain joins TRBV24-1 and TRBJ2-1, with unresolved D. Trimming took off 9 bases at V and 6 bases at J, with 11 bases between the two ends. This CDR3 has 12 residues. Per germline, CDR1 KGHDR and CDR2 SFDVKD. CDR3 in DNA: TGTGCCACCGCCACCGGGCGCAATGAGCAGTTCTTC. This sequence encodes CATATGRNEQFF.

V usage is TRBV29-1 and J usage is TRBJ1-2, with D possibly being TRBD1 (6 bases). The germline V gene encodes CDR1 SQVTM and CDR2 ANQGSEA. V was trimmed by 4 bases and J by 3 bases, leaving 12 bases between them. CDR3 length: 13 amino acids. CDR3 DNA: TGCAGCGTTGGTTCGAGGGGGGACTATGGCTACACCTTC. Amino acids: CSVGSRGDYGYTF.